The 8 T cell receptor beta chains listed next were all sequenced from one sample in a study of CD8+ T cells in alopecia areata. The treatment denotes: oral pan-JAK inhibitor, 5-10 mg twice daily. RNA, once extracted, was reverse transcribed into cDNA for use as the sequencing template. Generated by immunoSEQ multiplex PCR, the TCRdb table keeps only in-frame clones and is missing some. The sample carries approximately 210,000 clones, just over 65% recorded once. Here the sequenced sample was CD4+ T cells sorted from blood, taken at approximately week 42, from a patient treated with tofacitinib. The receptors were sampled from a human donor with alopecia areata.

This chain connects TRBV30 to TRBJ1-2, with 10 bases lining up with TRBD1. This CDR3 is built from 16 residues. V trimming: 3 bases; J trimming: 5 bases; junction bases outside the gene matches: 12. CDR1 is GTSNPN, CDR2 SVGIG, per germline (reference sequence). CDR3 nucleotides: TGTGCCTGGAGCCACCCGGGACAGGGGTTTTCGTATGGCTACACCTTC. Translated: CAWSHPGQGFSYGYTF.

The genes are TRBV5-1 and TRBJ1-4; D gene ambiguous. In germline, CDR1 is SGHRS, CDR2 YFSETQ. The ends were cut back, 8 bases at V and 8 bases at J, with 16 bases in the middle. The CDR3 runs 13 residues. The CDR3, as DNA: TGCGCCAGTACACCGGGTTCCGGCGAAAAACTGTTTTTT. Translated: CASTPGSGEKLFF.

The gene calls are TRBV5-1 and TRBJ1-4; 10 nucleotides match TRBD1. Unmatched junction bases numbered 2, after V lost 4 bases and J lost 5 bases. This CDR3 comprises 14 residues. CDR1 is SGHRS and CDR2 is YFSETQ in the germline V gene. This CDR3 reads CASSKDRGNEKLFF. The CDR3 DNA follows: TGCGCCAGCAGCAAGGACAGGGGGAATGAAAAACTGTTTTTT.

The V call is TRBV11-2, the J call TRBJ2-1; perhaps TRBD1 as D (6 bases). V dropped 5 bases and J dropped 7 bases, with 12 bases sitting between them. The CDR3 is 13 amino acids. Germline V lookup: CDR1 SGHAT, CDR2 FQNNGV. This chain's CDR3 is CASSPQRGNEQFF. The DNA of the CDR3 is TGTGCCAGCAGCCCGCAGAGGGGGAATGAGCAGTTCTTC.

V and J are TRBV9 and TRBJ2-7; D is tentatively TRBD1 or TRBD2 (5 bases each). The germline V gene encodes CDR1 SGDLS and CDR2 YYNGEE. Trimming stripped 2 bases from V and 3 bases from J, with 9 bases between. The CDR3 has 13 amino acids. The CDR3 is CASSVRGDYEQYF. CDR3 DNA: TGTGCCAGCAGCGTCAGAGGGGACTACGAGCAGTACTTC.

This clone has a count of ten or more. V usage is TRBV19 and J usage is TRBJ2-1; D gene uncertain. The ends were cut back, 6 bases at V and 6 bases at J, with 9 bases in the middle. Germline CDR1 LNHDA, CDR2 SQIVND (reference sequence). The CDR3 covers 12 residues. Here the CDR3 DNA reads TGTGCCAGTAGCCCCAGTGGCAATGAGCAGTTCTTC. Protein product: CASSPSGNEQFF. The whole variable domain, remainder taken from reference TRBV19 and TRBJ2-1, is DGGITQSPKYLFRKEGQNVTLSCEQNLNHDAMYWYRQDPGQGLRLIYYSQIVNDFQKGDIAEGYSVSREKKESFPLTVTSAQKNPTAFYLCASSPSGNEQFFGPGTRLTVL.

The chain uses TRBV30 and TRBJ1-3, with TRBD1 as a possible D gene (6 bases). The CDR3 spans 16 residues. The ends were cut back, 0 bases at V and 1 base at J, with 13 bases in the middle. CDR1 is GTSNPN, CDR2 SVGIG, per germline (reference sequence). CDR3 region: CAWSVGTLFSGNTIYF. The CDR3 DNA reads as TGTGCCTGGAGTGTGGGGACATTATTTTCTGGAAACACCATATATTTT.

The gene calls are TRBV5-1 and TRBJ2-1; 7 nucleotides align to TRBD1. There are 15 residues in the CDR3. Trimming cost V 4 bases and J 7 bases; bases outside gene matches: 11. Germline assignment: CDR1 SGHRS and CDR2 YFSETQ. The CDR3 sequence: CASSPGTESSNEQFF. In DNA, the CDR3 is TGCGCCAGCAGCCCCGGGACAGAAAGCTCTAATGAGCAGTTCTTC.